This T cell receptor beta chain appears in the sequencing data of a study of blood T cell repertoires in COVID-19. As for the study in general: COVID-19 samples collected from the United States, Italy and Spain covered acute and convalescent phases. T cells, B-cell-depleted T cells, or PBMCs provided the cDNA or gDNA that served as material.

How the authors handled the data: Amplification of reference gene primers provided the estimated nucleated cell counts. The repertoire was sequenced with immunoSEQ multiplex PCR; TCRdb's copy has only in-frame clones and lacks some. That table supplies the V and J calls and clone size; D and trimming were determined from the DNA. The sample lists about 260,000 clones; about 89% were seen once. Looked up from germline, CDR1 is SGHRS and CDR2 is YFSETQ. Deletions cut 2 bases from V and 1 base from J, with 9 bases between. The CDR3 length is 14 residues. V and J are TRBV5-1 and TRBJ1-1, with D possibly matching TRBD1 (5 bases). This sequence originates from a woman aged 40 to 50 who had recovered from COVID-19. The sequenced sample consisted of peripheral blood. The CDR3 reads CASSLMQGNTEAFF. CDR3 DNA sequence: TGCGCCAGCAGCTTAATGCAGGGGAACACTGAAGCTTTCTTT.